The entry below describes one T cell receptor (beta chain). Its antigen is undetermined. This specimen belongs to a study of monozygotic twins with inflammatory bowel disease. Points from the study as a whole: Compared with healthy co-twins, IBD patients showed reduced TCRbeta repertoire diversity by inverse Simpson. No difference in repertoire similarity was seen between concordant and discordant twins, possibly because power was limited.

Template switching was used to attach UMIs, which incorporated a 6-nucleotide sample barcode. TCRdb reworked the 5' RACE reads into one entry per CDR3 protein, no DNA. Here the sample table reports around 150,000 distinct CDR3 sequences. The CDR3 loop spans 15 amino acids. Germline V CDR1 and CDR2: DFQATT, SNEGSKA (reference sequence). The chain links TRBV20-1 to TRBJ2-1; the D call from TCRdb, TRBD2, cannot be confirmed without DNA. Source material: blood. This clonotype was sampled from a human donor with ulcerative colitis or Crohn's disease, or a healthy co-twin of an affected twin (not recorded which). CDR3 in amino acids: CSARKPGLADNEQFF.